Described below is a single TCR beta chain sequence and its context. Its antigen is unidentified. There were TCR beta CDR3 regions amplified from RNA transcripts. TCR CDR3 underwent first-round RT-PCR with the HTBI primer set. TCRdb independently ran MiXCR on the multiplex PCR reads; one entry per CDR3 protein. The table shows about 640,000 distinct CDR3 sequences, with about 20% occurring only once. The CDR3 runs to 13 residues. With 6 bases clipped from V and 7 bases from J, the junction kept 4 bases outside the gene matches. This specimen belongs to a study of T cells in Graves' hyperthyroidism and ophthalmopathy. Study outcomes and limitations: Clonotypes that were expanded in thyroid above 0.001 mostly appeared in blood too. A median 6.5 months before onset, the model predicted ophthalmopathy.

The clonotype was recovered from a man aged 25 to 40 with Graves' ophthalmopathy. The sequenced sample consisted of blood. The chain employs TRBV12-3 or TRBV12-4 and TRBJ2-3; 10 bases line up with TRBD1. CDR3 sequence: CASRQGQGNTQYF. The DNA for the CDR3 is TGTGCCAGCAGACAGGGACAGGGGAATACGCAGTATTTT.